Following are 27 T cell receptor beta chains from one sample sequenced in a study of blood T cells in healthy people across ages. The second PCR ran roughly 6 to 11 cycles with a sample-barcoded 5' primer and J-beta primers. TCRdb reprocessed the 5' RACE reads with MiXCR, giving one entry per CDR3 protein. The table shows under 850,000 distinct CDR3 sequences, with approximately 35% occurring only once. Sequenced: blood. These receptors were taken from a man younger than 35 in good health.

The chain couples TRBV5-1 to TRBJ2-1; no definite D call. Trimming removed 4 bases at V and 0 bases at J, with 14 bases between. The CDR3 is 16 amino acids. Germline values: CDR1 SGHRS, CDR2 YFSETQ. The CDR3 spells CASSLDPRSSYNEQFF. The CDR3 bases are TGCGCCAGCAGCCTGGACCCTAGAAGCTCCTACAATGAGCAGTTCTTC.

This rearrangement joins TRBV2 to TRBJ1-5; 9 positions match TRBD1. The V segment lost 4 bases and the J segment 1 base; nucleotides outside the gene matches: 5. The V gene's germline CDR1 is SNHLY and CDR2 FYNNEI. The CDR3 sequence is 16 residues long. The CDR3: CASSAGQGPSNQPQHF. The CDR3 nucleotides read TGTGCCAGCAGTGCGGGACAGGGACCAAGCAATCAGCCCCAGCATTTT.

The chain couples TRBV3-1 to TRBJ2-7, with D possibly matching TRBD1 (5 bases). CDR1 LGHDT and CDR2 YNNKEL come from the germline V gene (reference sequence). The germline V and J ends were trimmed by 1 base and 3 bases, with 7 bases remaining between them. This CDR3 comprises 13 residues. For the CDR3, the DNA is TGTGCCAGCAGCCAAGGGGGCGACTACGAGCAGTACTTC. It codes for CASSQGGDYEQYF.

As regards this clonotype: At one boundary the junction diverges from the germline segment, which might be a read error. V gene TRBV25-1 combines with J gene TRBJ1-6; D is undetermined. Germline assignment: CDR1 MGHDK and CDR2 SYGVNS. CDR3 length equals 12 residues. The CDR3 DNA reads TGTGCCAGCGGTGAATGGCAATCACCCCTCCACTTT. Its translation is CASGEWQSPLHF.

The chain employs TRBV6-2 or TRBV6-3 and TRBJ2-3; TRBD1 aligns across 9 bases. The CDR3 is made up of 14 amino acids. The trim removed 8 bases at V and 4 bases at J, leaving 7 bases unmatched. Germline values: CDR1 MNHEY, CDR2 SVGEGT. DNA of the CDR3: TGTGCCAGCGGCGGGGACAGGGAACCAGATACGCAGTATTTT. Encoded protein: CASGGDREPDTQYF.

This chain links TRBV2 with TRBJ2-7, with TRBD2 matching 7 bases. The DNA end is a closer match to TRBJ2-5, so the J assignment may be wrong. Germline CDR1 and CDR2: SNHLY and FYNNEI. CDR3 length: 14 residues. The CDR3 DNA reads as TGTGCCAGCAGAGAACTAGCGAACCAAGAGACCCAGTACTTC. This sequence encodes CASRELANQETQYF.

This clonotype was seen only a few times. The gene calls are TRBV2 and TRBJ2-1; the D call may be TRBD1 or TRBD2 (5 bases each). There are 12 residues in the CDR3. Germline V lookup: CDR1 SNHLY, CDR2 FYNNEI. V lost 6 bases to trimming and J lost 8 bases, with 11 bases between them. The CDR3 sequence is CASRGEYYEQFF. DNA of the CDR3: TGTGCCAGCAGGGGGGAATATTATGAGCAGTTCTTC.

This clonotype was counted between two and nine times. V usage is TRBV7-2 and J usage is TRBJ2-5, with 8 bases that match TRBD2. V dropped 1 base and J dropped 11; count of bases not matched to a gene: 15. The CDR3 loop spans 16 amino acids. CDR1 and CDR2 (germline): SGHTA, FQGNSA. The CDR3 reads CASSLVVAGMINEQYF. In DNA, the CDR3 is TGTGCCAGCAGCTTAGTCGTAGCGGGGATGATTAATGAGCAGTACTTC.

This clonotype was seen a handful of times. This chain joins TRBV7-2 and TRBJ2-3; the match to TRBD2 covers 10 bases. Germline V lookup: CDR1 SGHTA, CDR2 FQGNSA. The length of the CDR3 is 18 residues. The V and J ends lost 2 bases and 1 base, in that order; junction bases with no gene match: 9. CDR3 protein: CASSLIPLAGGGTDTQYF. The CDR3 bases are TGTGCCAGCAGCTTAATCCCGTTAGCGGGGGGCGGCACAGATACGCAGTATTTT.

The gene calls are TRBV20-1 and TRBJ2-3; TRBD1 is a possible D gene (7 bases). CDR1 and CDR2 from the germline V gene are DFQATT and SNEGSKA (reference sequence). Between the trimmed V and J ends, which lost 0 bases and 1 base, there was a span of 14 bases. The CDR3 loop spans 16 amino acids. The CDR3 loop reads CSAREVRGTGTDTQYF. CDR3 DNA sequence: TGCAGTGCTAGAGAGGTCAGGGGGACTGGCACAGATACGCAGTATTTT.

This clonotype has just a few counts. The chain carries TRBV14 and TRBJ2-7; D not certain. Trimming left V 1 base short and J 0 bases short, with 7 bases between. Germline loops: CDR1 SGHDN, CDR2 FVKESK. This CDR3 has 14 amino acids. CDR3 amino acids: CASSQVHTSYEQYF. In DNA form, the CDR3 reads TGTGCCAGCAGCCAAGTTCACACCTCCTACGAGCAGTACTTC.

The rearrangement uses TRBV12-3 or TRBV12-4 and TRBJ1-1; no reliable D call. V lost 3 bases, J lost 1 base, and 9 bases lay in between. The CDR3 covers 14 residues. CDR3 nucleotides: TGTGCCAGCAGTTTTGGGTTCGCGAACACTGAAGCTTTCTTT. Amino acids: CASSFGFANTEAFF.

This clonotype was picked up a small number of times. This rearrangement joins TRBV27 to TRBJ1-5; D perhaps matches TRBD1 (5 bases). Deletions cut 0 bases from V and 0 bases from J, with 15 bases between. This CDR3 spans 18 amino acids. Germline V gene sequence: CDR1 MNHEY, CDR2 SMNVEV (reference sequence). The CDR3 here is CASSLSAQGAYSNQPQHF. Written as DNA, the CDR3 is TGTGCCAGCAGTTTATCGGCCCAGGGCGCTTATAGCAATCAGCCCCAGCATTTT.

There are many counts of this clonotype. V and J are TRBV7-2 and TRBJ2-3, with TRBD2 matching over 8 bases. Germline V lookup: CDR1 SGHTA, CDR2 FQGNSA. This CDR3 spans 15 amino acids. J lost 10 bases, V lost 5 bases, and 14 bases had no gene match. CDR3 coding DNA: TGTGCCAGCAGCCCGAATCCCGGGACTAGATTCGCGCAGTATTTT. This encodes CASSPNPGTRFAQYF.

This clonotype showed up just a few times. The V gene is TRBV12-3 or TRBV12-4, the J gene TRBJ1-5; D is undetermined. V was pared by 1 base and J by 0 bases, with 10 bases between. The CDR3 runs to 16 residues. The CDR3: CASSLEGYNSNQPQHF. The CDR3 DNA follows: TGTGCCAGCAGTTTAGAAGGGTATAATAGCAATCAGCCCCAGCATTTT.

The V gene is TRBV18, the J gene TRBJ2-3; TRBD2 matches 13 bases. Germline CDR1 KGHSH, CDR2 LQKENI. The trim removed 2 bases at V and 0 bases at J, leaving 2 bases unmatched. This CDR3 has 17 amino acids. The CDR3 bases are TGTGCCAGCTCACCAAAGGGACTAGCGGGAAGCACAGATACGCAGTATTTT. Its protein product is CASSPKGLAGSTDTQYF. Full variable domain (remainder filled in from reference TRBV18 and TRBJ2-3): NAGVMQNPRHLVRRRGQEARLRCSPMKGHSHVYWYRQLPEEGLKFMVYLQKENIIDESGMPKERFSAEFPKEGPSILRIQQVVRGDSAAYFCASSPKGLAGSTDTQYFGPGTRLTVL.

This clonotype has just a few counts. The V gene is TRBV18, the J gene TRBJ2-3, with D possibly being TRBD2 (7 bases). Germline V gene lookup returns CDR1 KGHSH and CDR2 LQKENI. The CDR3 is 16 amino acids. V was shortened by 1 base and J by 2 bases, with 13 bases between the two germline ends. The CDR3: CASSPQTGRVTDTQYF. In DNA form, the CDR3 reads TGTGCCAGCTCACCACAAACAGGGAGGGTCACAGATACGCAGTATTTT.

The sample holds a few counts of this clonotype. This chain joins TRBV7-2 and TRBJ1-2; no clear D gene. This CDR3 is built from 15 residues. Trimming took off 6 bases at V and 0 bases at J, with 14 bases between the two ends. Per germline, CDR1 SGHTA and CDR2 FQGNSA. CDR3 residues: CASRVSPLANYGYTF. DNA of the CDR3: TGTGCCAGCAGGGTGTCCCCCCTAGCTAACTATGGCTACACCTTC.

V gene TRBV6-1 combines with J gene TRBJ2-3; 11 positions match TRBD2. The CDR3 is 15 residues long. The V and J ends lost 7 bases and 2 bases, in that order; junction bases with no gene match: 5. The germline CDR1 and CDR2 sequences are MNHNS and SASEGT. The CDR3 sequence: CASTLAGGPTDTQYF. In DNA, the CDR3 is TGTGCCAGCACCTTAGCGGGGGGGCCCACAGATACGCAGTATTTT.

The chain carries TRBV28 and TRBJ2-3, with TRBD2 identical over 13 bases. Per the germline V gene, CDR1 is MDHEN and CDR2 is SYDVKM. This CDR3 is built from 13 residues. The CDR3 nucleotides are TGTGCGGTCCGACTAGCGGGAGGAGATACGCAGTATTTT. Encoded protein: CAVRLAGGDTQYF.

This chain connects TRBV27 to TRBJ2-5; 12 bases are a match to TRBD2. The J call is in doubt because the DNA end fits TRBJ2-7 better. This CDR3 has 13 residues. Germline V gene data show CDR1 as MNHEY and CDR2 as SMNVEV (reference sequence). In DNA form, the CDR3 reads TGTGCCTGCCCGGGACTAGCGGGCTACGAGCAGTACTTC. Protein sequence: CACPGLAGYEQYF.

J is TRBJ1-5 and V is TRBV20-1; 7 bases are a match to TRBD1. The CDR3 runs to 15 residues. V shed 6 bases, J shed 6 bases, and the junction held 14 bases outside the gene matches. The germline gives CDR1 DFQATT, CDR2 SNEGSKA (reference sequence). Written as DNA, the CDR3 is TGCAGTGCCACCCAAGGGGGCGAGGAGGGTCAGCCCCAGCATTTT. Residues: CSATQGGEEGQPQHF.

There are a few counts of this clonotype. The chain uses TRBV4-2 and TRBJ2-1; the match to TRBD2 covers 8 bases. The CDR3 has 15 amino acids. Germline values: CDR1 LGHNA, CDR2 YNFKEQ. J was trimmed by 2 bases and V by 4 bases; bases with no gene match: 4. The CDR3 is CASSLGGVAYNEQFF. The CDR3 coding sequence is TGTGCCAGCAGCCTCGGGGGGGTCGCCTACAATGAGCAGTTCTTC.

The sample holds a few counts of this clonotype. One base away lies a much larger clone, so this may be a sequencing read error. The genes are TRBV20-1 and TRBJ2-1; D remains ambiguous. The CDR3 spans 13 residues. Germline values: CDR1 DFQATT, CDR2 SNEGSKA (reference sequence). The CDR3, as DNA: TGCAGCACACGACGGTACTCCTACAATGAGCAGTTCTTC. Translated: CSTRRYSYNEQFF.

This clonotype was counted only a few times. The genes are TRBV6-1 and TRBJ1-4; 11 nucleotides align to TRBD1. The germline V gene has CDR1 MNHNS and CDR2 SASEGT. After removal of 6 bases from V and 7 bases from J, the junction contained 16 bases not matched to a gene. This CDR3 comprises 18 residues. The CDR3 nucleotides are TGTGCCAGCAGCGACCTACCGGGACAGGGGGGAGAAGGTGAAAAACTGTTTTTT. As protein: CASSDLPGQGGEGEKLFF.

The chain links TRBV7-9 to TRBJ1-2; tentatively, D is TRBD1 (6 bases). The CDR3 extends over 12 amino acids. V was shortened by 5 bases and J by 8 bases, with 12 bases between the two germline ends. Germline CDR1 and CDR2: SEHNR and FQNEAQ (reference sequence). CDR3 sequence: CASSPHREGYTF. The CDR3 DNA is TGTGCCAGCAGCCCCCACAGGGAGGGCTACACCTTC.

As concerns this clonotype: A read error is possible here, since a much larger clone lies one base away. The chain couples TRBV28 to TRBJ2-1; 9 nucleotides match TRBD1. Germline CDR1 and CDR2: MDHEN and SYDVKM. V lost 3 bases to trimming and J lost 5 bases; unmatched junction nucleotides: 14. The CDR3 totals 18 residues. In DNA form, the CDR3 reads TGTGCCAGCAGTTTTCGTAGGGGTGGGGACAGGGACAACAATGAGCAGTTCTTC. It yields the protein CASSFRRGGDRDNNEQFF. The full variable domain, completed using reference TRBV28 and TRBJ2-1, is DVKVTQSSRYLVKRTGEKVFLECVQDMDHENMFWYRQDPGLGLRLIYFSYDVKMKEKGDIPEGYSVSREKKERFSLILESASTNQTSMYLCASSFRRGGDRDNNEQFFGPGTRLTVL.